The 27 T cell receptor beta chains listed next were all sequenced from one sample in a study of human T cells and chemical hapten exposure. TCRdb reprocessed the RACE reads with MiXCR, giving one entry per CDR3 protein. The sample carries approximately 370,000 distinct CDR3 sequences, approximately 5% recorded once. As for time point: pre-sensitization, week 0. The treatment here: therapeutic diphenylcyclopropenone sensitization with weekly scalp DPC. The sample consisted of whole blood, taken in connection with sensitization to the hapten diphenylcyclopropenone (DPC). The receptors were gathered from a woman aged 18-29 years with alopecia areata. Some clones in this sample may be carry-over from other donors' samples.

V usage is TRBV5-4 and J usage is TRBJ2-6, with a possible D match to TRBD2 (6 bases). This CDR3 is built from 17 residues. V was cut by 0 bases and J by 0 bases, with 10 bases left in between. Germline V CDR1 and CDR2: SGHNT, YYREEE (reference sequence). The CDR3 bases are TGTGCCAGCAGCTTGGATGCGGGGCCCTCTGGGGCCAACGTCCTGACTTTC. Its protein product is CASSLDAGPSGANVLTF. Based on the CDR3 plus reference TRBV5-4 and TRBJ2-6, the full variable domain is ETGVTQSPTHLIKTRGQQVTLRCSSQSGHNTVSWYQQALGQGPQFIFQYYREEENGRGNFPPRFSGLQFPNYSSELNVNALELDDSALYLCASSLDAGPSGANVLTFGAGSRLTVL.

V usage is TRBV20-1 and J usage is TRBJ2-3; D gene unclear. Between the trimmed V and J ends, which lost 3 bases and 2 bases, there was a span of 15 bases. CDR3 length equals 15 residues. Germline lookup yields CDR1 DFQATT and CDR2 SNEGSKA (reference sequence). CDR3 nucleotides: TGCAGTGCTAGGAATGGGCACGAACCCACAGATACGCAGTATTTT. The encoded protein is CSARNGHEPTDTQYF.

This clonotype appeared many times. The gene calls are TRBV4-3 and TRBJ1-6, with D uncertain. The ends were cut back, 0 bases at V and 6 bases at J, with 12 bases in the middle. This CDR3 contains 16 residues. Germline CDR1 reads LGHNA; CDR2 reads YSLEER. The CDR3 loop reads CASSQDISGINSPLHF. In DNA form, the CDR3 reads TGCGCCAGCAGCCAAGATATATCGGGGATTAATTCACCCCTCCACTTT.

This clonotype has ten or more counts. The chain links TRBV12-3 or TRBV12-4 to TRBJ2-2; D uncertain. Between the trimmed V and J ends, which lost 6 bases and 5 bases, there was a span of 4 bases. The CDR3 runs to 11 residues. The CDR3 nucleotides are TGTGCCAGCAGAAAGACCGGGGAGCTGTTTTTT. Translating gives CASRKTGELFF.

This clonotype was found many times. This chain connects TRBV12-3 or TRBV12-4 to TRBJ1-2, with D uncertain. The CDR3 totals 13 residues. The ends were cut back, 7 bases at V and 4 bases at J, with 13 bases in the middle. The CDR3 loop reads CASKPPGSYGYTF. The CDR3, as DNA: TGTGCCAGCAAGCCACCGGGGTCCTATGGCTACACCTTC.

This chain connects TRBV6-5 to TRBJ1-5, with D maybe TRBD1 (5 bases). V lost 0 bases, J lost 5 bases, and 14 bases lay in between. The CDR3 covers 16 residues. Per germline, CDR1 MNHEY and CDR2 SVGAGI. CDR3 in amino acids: CASSYSIAGIDQPQHF. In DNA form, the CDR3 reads TGTGCCAGCAGTTACTCGATTGCAGGGATAGATCAGCCCCAGCATTTT.

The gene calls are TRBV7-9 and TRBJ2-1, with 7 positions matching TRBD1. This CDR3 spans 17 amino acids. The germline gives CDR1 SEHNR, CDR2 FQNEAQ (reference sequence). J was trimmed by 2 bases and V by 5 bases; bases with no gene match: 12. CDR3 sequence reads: CASSPFGQERPYNEQFF. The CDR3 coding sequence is TGTGCCAGCAGCCCTTTCGGACAGGAAAGGCCCTACAATGAGCAGTTCTTC.

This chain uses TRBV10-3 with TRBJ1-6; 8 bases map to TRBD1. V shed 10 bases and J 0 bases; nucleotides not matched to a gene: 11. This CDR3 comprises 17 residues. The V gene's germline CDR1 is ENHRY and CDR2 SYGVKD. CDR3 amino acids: CASLPGQASSYNSPLHF. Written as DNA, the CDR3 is TGTGCCAGCCTACCGGGACAGGCAAGCTCCTATAATTCACCCCTCCACTTT.

The CDR3 DNA reads TGTGCCAGCAGCCAAGCGGGGGGCAGAGAGACCCAGTACTTC. It encodes CASSQAGGRETQYF. The chain couples TRBV12-3 or TRBV12-4 to TRBJ2-5; 9 positions match TRBD2. V shed 6 bases and J 4 bases; nucleotides not matched to a gene: 6. The CDR3 totals 14 residues.

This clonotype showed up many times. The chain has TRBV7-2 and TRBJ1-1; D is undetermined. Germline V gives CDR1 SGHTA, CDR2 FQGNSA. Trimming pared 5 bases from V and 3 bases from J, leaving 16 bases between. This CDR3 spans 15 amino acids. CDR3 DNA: TGTGCCAGCAGCCTAAGGACGTTCGGCTACACTGAAGCTTTCTTT. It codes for CASSLRTFGYTEAFF.

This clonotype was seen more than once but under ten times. Written as DNA, the CDR3 is TGCGCCAGCAGCTTGATAGCGGCTTCCACAGATACGCAGTATTTT. Encoded protein: CASSLIAASTDTQYF. The chain has TRBV5-1 and TRBJ2-3; possible D gene TRBD2, 6 bases. Germline assignment: CDR1 SGHRS and CDR2 YFSETQ. The V end was cut by 1 base, the J end by 2 bases, with 11 bases between. The CDR3 has 15 amino acids.

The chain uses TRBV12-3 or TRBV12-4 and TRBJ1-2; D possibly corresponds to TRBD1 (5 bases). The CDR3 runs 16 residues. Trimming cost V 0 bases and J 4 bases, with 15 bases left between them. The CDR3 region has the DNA TGTGCCAGCAGTTTAGCGCTAATGGCAGGGCTCTATGGCTACACCTTC. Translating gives CASSLALMAGLYGYTF.

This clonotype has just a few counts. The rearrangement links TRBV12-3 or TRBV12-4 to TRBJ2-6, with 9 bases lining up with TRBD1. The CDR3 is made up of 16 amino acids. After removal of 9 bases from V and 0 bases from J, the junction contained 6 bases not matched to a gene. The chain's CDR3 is CASSQGAVSGANVLTF. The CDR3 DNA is TGTGCCAGTTCACAGGGGGCCGTCTCTGGGGCCAACGTCCTGACTTTC.

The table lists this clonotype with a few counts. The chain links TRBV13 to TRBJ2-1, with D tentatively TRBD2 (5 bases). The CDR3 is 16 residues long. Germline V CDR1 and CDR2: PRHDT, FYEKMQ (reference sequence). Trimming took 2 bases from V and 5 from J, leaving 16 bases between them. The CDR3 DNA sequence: TGTGCCAGCAGCTTACTGGCGGGCTTTGAGGACAATGAGCAGTTCTTC. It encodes CASSLLAGFEDNEQFF.

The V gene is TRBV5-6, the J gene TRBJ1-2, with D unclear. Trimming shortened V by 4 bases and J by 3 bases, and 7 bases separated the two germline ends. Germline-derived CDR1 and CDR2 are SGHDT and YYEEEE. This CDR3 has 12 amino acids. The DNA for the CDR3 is TGTGCCAGCAGCCGTATGGACTATGGCTACACCTTC. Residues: CASSRMDYGYTF.

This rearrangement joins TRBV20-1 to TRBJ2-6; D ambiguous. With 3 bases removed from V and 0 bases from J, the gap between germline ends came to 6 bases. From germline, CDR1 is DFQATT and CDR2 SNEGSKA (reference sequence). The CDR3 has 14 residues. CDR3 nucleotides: TGCAGTGCTAGTCAGTACTCTGGGGCCAACGTCCTGACTTTC. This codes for CSASQYSGANVLTF.

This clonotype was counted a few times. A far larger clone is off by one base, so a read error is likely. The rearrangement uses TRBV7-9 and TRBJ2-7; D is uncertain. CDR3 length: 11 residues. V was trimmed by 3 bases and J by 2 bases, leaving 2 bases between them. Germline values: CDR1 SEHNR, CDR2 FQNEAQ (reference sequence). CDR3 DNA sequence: TGTGCCAGCAGCTTCACCTACGAGCAGTACTTC. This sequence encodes CASSFTYEQYF.

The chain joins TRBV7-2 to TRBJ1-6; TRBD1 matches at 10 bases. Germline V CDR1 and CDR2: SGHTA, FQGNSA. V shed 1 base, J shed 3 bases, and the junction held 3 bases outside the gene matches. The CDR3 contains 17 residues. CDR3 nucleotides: TGTGCCAGCAGCTTAGAGACAGGGGGCTACTATAATTCACCCCTCCACTTT. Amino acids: CASSLETGGYYNSPLHF.

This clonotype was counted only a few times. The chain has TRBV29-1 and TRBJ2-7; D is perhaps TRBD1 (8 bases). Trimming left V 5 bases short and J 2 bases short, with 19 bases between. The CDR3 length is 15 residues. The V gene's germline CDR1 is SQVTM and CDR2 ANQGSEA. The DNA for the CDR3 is TGCAGCGTTCAAAAGGGGGGGACAGGACCCTACGAGCAGTACTTC. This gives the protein CSVQKGGTGPYEQYF.

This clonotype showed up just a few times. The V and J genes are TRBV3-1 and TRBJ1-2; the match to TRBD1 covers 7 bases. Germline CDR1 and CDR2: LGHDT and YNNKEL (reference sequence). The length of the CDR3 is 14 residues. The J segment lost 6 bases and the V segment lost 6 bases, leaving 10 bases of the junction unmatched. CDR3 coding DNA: TGTGCCAGCAGTCGACAGGGAAACTCCAATGGCTACACCTTC. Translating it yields CASSRQGNSNGYTF.

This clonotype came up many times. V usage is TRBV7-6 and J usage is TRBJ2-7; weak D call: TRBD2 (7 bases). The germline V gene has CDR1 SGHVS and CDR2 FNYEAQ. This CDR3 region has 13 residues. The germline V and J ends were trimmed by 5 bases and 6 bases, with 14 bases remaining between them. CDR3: CASSPGGGGEQYF. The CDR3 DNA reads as TGTGCCAGCAGCCCCGGGGGCGGGGGCGAGCAGTACTTC.

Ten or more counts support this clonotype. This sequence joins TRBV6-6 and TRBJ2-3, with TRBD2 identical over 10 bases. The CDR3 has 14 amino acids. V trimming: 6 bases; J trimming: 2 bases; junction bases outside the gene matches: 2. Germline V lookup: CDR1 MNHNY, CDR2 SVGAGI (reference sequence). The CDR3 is CASRAGGPTDTQYF. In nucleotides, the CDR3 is TGTGCCAGCAGAGCGGGGGGGCCCACAGATACGCAGTATTTT.

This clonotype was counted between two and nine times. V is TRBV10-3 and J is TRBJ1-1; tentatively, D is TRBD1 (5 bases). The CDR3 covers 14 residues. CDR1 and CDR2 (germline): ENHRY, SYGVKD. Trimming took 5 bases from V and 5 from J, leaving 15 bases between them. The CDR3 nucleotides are TGTGCCATCAGTCACGGGGACCCTATGACTGAAGCTTTCTTT. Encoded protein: CAISHGDPMTEAFF.

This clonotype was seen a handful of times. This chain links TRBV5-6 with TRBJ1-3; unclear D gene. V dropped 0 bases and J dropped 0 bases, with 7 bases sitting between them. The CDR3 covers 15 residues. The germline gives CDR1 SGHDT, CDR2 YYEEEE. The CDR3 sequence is CASSLDRHSGNTIYF. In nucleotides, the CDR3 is TGTGCCAGCAGCTTGGACAGACACTCTGGAAACACCATATATTTT.

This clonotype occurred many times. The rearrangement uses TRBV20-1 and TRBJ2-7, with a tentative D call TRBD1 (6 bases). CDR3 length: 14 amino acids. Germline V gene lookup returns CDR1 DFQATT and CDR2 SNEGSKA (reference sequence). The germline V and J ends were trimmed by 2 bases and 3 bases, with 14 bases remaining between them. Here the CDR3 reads CSARIQGLLYEQYF. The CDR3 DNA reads TGCAGTGCTAGAATCCAGGGGTTACTCTACGAGCAGTACTTC.

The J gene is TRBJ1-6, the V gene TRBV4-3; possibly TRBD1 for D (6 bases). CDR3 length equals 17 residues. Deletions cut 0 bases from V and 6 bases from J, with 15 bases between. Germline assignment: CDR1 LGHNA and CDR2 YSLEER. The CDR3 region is CASSQEAGATINSPLHF. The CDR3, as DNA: TGCGCCAGCAGCCAAGAAGCAGGGGCGACGATTAATTCACCCCTCCACTTT.

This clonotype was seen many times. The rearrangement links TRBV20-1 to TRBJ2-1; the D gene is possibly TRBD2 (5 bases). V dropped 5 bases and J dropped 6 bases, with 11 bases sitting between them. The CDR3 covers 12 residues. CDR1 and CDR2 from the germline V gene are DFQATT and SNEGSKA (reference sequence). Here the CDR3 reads CSALGLSNEQFF. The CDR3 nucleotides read TGCAGTGCTCTTGGACTGAGCAATGAGCAGTTCTTC.